These 5 T cell receptor beta chains originate from one sample sequenced in a study of Ad26.COV2.S vaccination and SARS-CoV-2 variants. Treatment noted: over 15 received Ad26.COV2.S at low or high dose, single or two shots; five or six received placebo; per-sample allocation not given. Day 63 after the first vaccine or placebo injection was the time point for sampling. Libraries were prepared by immunoSEQ multiplex PCR; TCRdb keeps only in-frame clonotypes and omits some of them. The sample gives some 460,000 clones, about 89% of which show up once; approximately 1.7% is in the top ten. The source was peripheral blood, collected in a trial of Ad26.COV2.S vaccine versus placebo. These receptors all stem from a person aged 18-65 years who received the Ad26.COV2.S COVID-19 vaccine or a placebo.

Points on this clone: Other DNA sequences from this sample encode an identical CDR3 as well. The chain has TRBV6-5 and TRBJ1-2; D might be TRBD1 (5 bases). The CDR3 contains 14 residues. Germline lookup yields CDR1 MNHEY and CDR2 SVGAGI. Trimming stripped 2 bases from V and 2 bases from J, with 9 bases between. The CDR3: CASSYGRDNYGYTF. The CDR3 DNA reads as TGTGCCAGCAGTTACGGGCGGGACAACTATGGCTACACCTTC.

In its sample, this clone was seen once. The rearrangement uses TRBV19 and TRBJ1-5, with D unresolved. The CDR3 consists of 12 residues. Trimming took off 8 bases at V and 15 bases at J, with 20 bases between the two ends. Germline loops: CDR1 LNHDA, CDR2 SQIVND (reference sequence). In DNA, the CDR3 is TGTGCCAGTGGCATCGGCGGCAAGGCCCGGCATTTT. Protein product: CASGIGGKARHF.

The chain has TRBV21-1 and TRBJ2-1; no check of the table's D call, TRBD2, against the DNA was made. TRBV21-1 is assigned pseudogene status. This CDR3 contains 17 residues. The CDR3: CASSKATGRVFYNEQFF. The DNA of the CDR3 is TGTGCCAGCAGCAAGGCTACAGGGAGGGTTTTCTACAATGAGCAGTTCTTC.

As for this clone: This CDR3 is also generated by other DNA sequences in the sample. The V gene is TRBV18, the J gene TRBJ1-1; maybe TRBD1 (6 bases). Germline V lookup: CDR1 KGHSH, CDR2 LQKENI. The V end was cut by 3 bases, the J end by 1 base, with 9 bases between. The CDR3 extends over 14 amino acids. The CDR3 DNA sequence: TGTGCCAGCTCACCGGGGGGCCCGAACACTGAAGCTTTCTTT. It yields the protein CASSPGGPNTEAFF.

V is TRBV11-2 and J is TRBJ1-4, with 8 bases that match TRBD1. CDR1 SGHAT and CDR2 FQNNGV come from the germline V gene. The CDR3 totals 16 residues. The J segment lost 8 bases and the V segment lost 2 bases, leaving 10 bases of the junction unmatched. Here the CDR3 DNA reads TGTGCCAGCAGCTTATCCCCAGGGGGCGTTTGGGAAAAACTGTTTTTT. It encodes CASSLSPGGVWEKLFF.